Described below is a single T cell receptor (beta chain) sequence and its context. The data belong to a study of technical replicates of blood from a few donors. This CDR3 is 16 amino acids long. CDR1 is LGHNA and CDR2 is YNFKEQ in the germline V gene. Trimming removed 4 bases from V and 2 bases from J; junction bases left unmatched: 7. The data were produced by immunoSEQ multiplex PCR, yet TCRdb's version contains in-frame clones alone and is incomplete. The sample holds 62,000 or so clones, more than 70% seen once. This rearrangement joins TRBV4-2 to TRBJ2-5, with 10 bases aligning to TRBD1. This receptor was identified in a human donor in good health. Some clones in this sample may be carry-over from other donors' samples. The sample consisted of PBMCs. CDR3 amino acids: CASSPDRGRDQETQYF. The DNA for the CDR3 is TGTGCCAGCAGCCCCGACAGGGGGCGAGATCAAGAGACCCAGTACTTC.